The 23 T cell receptor beta chains reported below all come from one sample, sequenced in a study of lymphopenia after photon versus proton radiotherapy (dated by TCRdb to about 2019). Library generation was performed with the immunoSEQ multiplex PCR assay. In TCRdb, the immuneACCESS table is reduced to in-frame sequences with V and J assigned. These tables do not hold every clone; where another copy was compared, an unresolved V gene accounts for under half, and the others remain unexplained. For this sample there are fewer than 30,000 clones; approximately 90% appear just once. Roughly a fifth of the sample belongs to the ten largest clones. The material sequenced was peripheral blood, taken from a patient treated with photon-based radiotherapy. Receptor source: a man between 50 and 59 years old with gastric cancer.

The CDR3 loop is CASSQGDRGRTEKLFF. CDR3 DNA sequence: TGCGCCAGCAGCCAAGGTGACAGGGGTAGAACTGAAAAACTGTTTTTT. The chain is built from TRBV4-1 and TRBJ1-4; 8 bases are a match to TRBD1. V trimming: 1 base; J trimming: 7 bases; junction bases outside the gene matches: 8. CDR1 and CDR2 (germline): MGHRA, YSYEKL. The CDR3 sequence is 16 residues long.

This chain uses TRBV18 with TRBJ2-3, with D perhaps matching TRBD2 (5 bases). This CDR3 has 16 residues. Trimming removed 6 bases from V and 2 bases from J, with 18 bases in between. Looked up from germline, CDR1 is KGHSH and CDR2 is LQKENI. The CDR3: CASSPMAGSTTDTQYF. The CDR3 bases are TGTGCCAGCTCCCCCATGGCGGGTTCCACCACAGATACGCAGTATTTT.

This rearrangement joins TRBV7-2 to TRBJ1-2, with 8 bases lining up with TRBD1. This CDR3 spans 15 amino acids. The V gene's germline CDR1 is SGHTA and CDR2 FQGNSA. The J segment lost 8 bases and the V segment lost 1 base, leaving 9 bases of the junction unmatched. This chain's CDR3 is CASSLGTRGPGGYTF. CDR3 bases: TGTGCCAGCAGCTTAGGAACCAGGGGGCCGGGAGGCTACACCTTC.

The CDR3 DNA sequence: TGTGCCAGCAGCATGTCGGGACAGGGGTTTGACGAGCAGTACTTC. The encoded protein is CASSMSGQGFDEQYF. The rearrangement uses TRBV7-6 and TRBJ2-7, with 10 bases that match TRBD1. The junction had 9 bases not matched to a gene; V was cut back by 5 bases and J by 5 bases. This CDR3 comprises 15 residues. From germline, CDR1 is SGHVS and CDR2 FNYEAQ.

The genes are TRBV7-9 and TRBJ2-1; D possibly matches TRBD1 or TRBD2 (5 bases each). Per germline, CDR1 SEHNR and CDR2 FQNEAQ (reference sequence). Trimming took 5 bases from V and 2 from J, leaving 16 bases between them. This CDR3 is built from 16 residues. CDR3 DNA sequence: TGTGCCAGCAGCGCGTTCGGGACCGGTGCCTACAATGAGCAGTTCTTC. Encoded protein: CASSAFGTGAYNEQFF.

The chain combines TRBV29-1 with TRBJ1-1; possibly TRBD1 for D (5 bases). This CDR3 has 11 amino acids. Deletions cut 2 bases from V and 10 bases from J, with 11 bases between. CDR1 and CDR2 (germline): SQVTM, ANQGSEA. DNA of the CDR3: TGCAGCGTTGAAACTGACAGTCGAGCTTTCTTT. The encoded protein is CSVETDSRAFF.

This chain connects TRBV5-1 to TRBJ2-1; 7 bases map to TRBD2. The junction had 5 bases not matched to a gene; V was cut back by 4 bases and J by 7 bases. This CDR3 is 13 amino acids long. Germline CDR1 is SGHRS and CDR2 is YFSETQ. CDR3 sequence (DNA): TGCGCCAGCAGCCTGGGAGGGGAAAATGAGCAGTTCTTC. Protein product: CASSLGGENEQFF. The full variable domain, with the rest looked up from reference TRBV5-1 and TRBJ2-1, is KAGVTQTPRYLIKTRGQQVTLSCSPISGHRSVSWYQQTPGQGLQFLFEYFSETQRNKGNFPGRFSGRQFSNSRSEMNVSTLELGDSALYLCASSLGGENEQFFGPGTRLTVL.

In its sample, this clone was seen a few times. V usage is TRBV5-1 and J usage is TRBJ2-3; 7 positions agree with TRBD2. CDR3 size: 16 residues. Germline CDR1 is SGHRS and CDR2 is YFSETQ. Trimming took 1 base from V and 0 from J; bases not matched to a gene: 5. The CDR3 bases are TGCGCCAGCAGCTTGAACGGGCGGGGGAGCACAGATACGCAGTATTTT. This translates into CASSLNGRGSTDTQYF.

This clone was seen once. The chain uses TRBV5-6 and TRBJ2-2; perhaps TRBD1 as D (6 bases). Trimming took 2 bases from V and 6 from J, leaving 8 bases between them. The germline V gene has CDR1 SGHDT and CDR2 YYEEEE. CDR3 length: 13 amino acids. The CDR3 protein is CASSFGGPGELFF. For the CDR3, the DNA is TGTGCCAGCAGCTTTGGGGGCCCCGGGGAGCTGTTTTTT.

This sequence joins TRBV9 and TRBJ1-1; a weak D match, TRBD1 (5 bases). Germline-derived CDR1 and CDR2 are SGDLS and YYNGEE. V was trimmed by 0 bases and J by 5 bases, leaving 8 bases between them. The CDR3 is 13 residues long. This CDR3 is CASSVVTATEAFF. CDR3 bases: TGTGCCAGCAGCGTAGTGACAGCTACTGAAGCTTTCTTT.

The chain links TRBV6-5 to TRBJ1-6, with 8 bases aligning to TRBD1. The CDR3 consists of 14 residues. V lost 6 bases and J lost 10; bases outside the gene matches: 8. From germline, CDR1 is MNHEY and CDR2 SVGAGI. The CDR3 loop is CASRMRAGGSPLHF. For the CDR3, the DNA is TGTGCCAGCAGAATGAGGGCAGGGGGCTCACCCCTCCACTTT.

V is TRBV6-1 and J is TRBJ1-1, with a tentative D call TRBD1 (5 bases). With 5 bases removed from V and 1 base from J, the gap between germline ends came to 8 bases. Germline loops: CDR1 MNHNS, CDR2 SASEGT. The CDR3 has 13 residues. This CDR3 reads CASSRDANTEAFF. The CDR3 DNA follows: TGTGCCAGCAGTAGGGACGCGAACACTGAAGCTTTCTTT.

This sequence joins TRBV7-3 and TRBJ2-5; 11 bases map to TRBD2. Germline values: CDR1 SGHTA, CDR2 FQGTGA. This CDR3 is built from 14 residues. The V and J ends lost 5 bases and 5 bases, in that order; junction bases with no gene match: 4. Here the CDR3 DNA reads TGTGCCAGCAGCGCTAGCGGGGGGTCGGAGACCCAGTACTTC. Translation: CASSASGGSETQYF.

The rearrangement uses TRBV6-5 and TRBJ1-1, with 9 nucleotides matching TRBD1. The CDR3 length is 15 residues. J gave up 7 bases and V 0 bases, and 6 bases lay outside the gene matches. Germline V CDR1 and CDR2: MNHEY, SVGAGI. This chain's CDR3 is CASSYSTQGAGEAFF. For the CDR3, the DNA is TGTGCCAGCAGTTACTCGACACAGGGGGCGGGTGAAGCTTTCTTT.

V usage is TRBV29-1 and J usage is TRBJ2-7; TRBD1 agrees at 10 bases. The CDR3 has 14 amino acids. Germline assignment: CDR1 SQVTM and CDR2 ANQGSEA. The junction had 10 bases not matched to a gene; V was cut back by 6 bases and J by 5 bases. In DNA form, the CDR3 reads TGCAGCGTAAGCCCCGGGACAGGGGTCCACGAGCAGTACTTC. It translates to CSVSPGTGVHEQYF.

This chain links TRBV7-6 with TRBJ2-1, with TRBD2 matching over 9 bases. Germline V CDR1 and CDR2: SGHVS, FNYEAQ. The junction had 10 bases not matched to a gene; V was cut back by 3 bases and J by 4 bases. The CDR3 runs 17 residues. In nucleotides, the CDR3 is TGTGCCAGCAGCTTCCTCCCCCGACTAGCGGAGTACAATGAGCAGTTCTTC. This gives the protein CASSFLPRLAEYNEQFF.

The chain carries TRBV10-1 and TRBJ1-6, with D tentatively TRBD1 (5 bases). Per the germline V gene, CDR1 is WNHNN and CDR2 is SYGVQD (reference sequence). Trimming left V 3 bases short and J 6 bases short, with 9 bases between. The CDR3 is made up of 14 amino acids. The CDR3 region has the DNA TGCGCCAGCAGTGACGGGGGAAGTAATTCACCCCTCCACTTT. This translates into CASSDGGSNSPLHF.

The chain joins TRBV21-1 to TRBJ2-7. TRBV21-1 corresponds to a pseudogene. CDR3 size: 14 residues. This CDR3 is CASSNQWGIYEQYV. The CDR3 nucleotides read TGTGCCAGCAGCAATCAATGGGGTATCTACGAGCAGTACGTC.

V is TRBV19 and J is TRBJ2-3; possible D gene TRBD2, 6 bases. Trimming left V 5 bases short and J 4 bases short, with 19 bases between. Germline loops: CDR1 LNHDA, CDR2 SQIVND (reference sequence). This CDR3 has 16 residues. The CDR3 nucleotides read TGTGCCAGTAGTTCTAACGGACTATCTAGGTCAGATACGCAGTATTTT. It yields the protein CASSSNGLSRSDTQYF.

The V and J genes are TRBV7-3 and TRBJ2-4; D possibly corresponds to TRBD1 (5 bases). CDR1 is SGHTA and CDR2 is FQGTGA in the germline V gene. The CDR3 is 15 residues long. V was clipped by 5 bases and J by 1 base, with 12 bases between them. CDR3 region: CASSPFPGAKNIQYF. The CDR3 DNA is TGTGCCAGCAGCCCATTTCCAGGGGCCAAAAACATTCAGTACTTC.

This clone was seen a few times. The V gene is TRBV19, the J gene TRBJ1-3; 7 positions agree with TRBD1. The V and J ends lost 6 bases and 1 base, in that order; junction bases with no gene match: 3. The CDR3 loop spans 14 amino acids. From germline, CDR1 is LNHDA and CDR2 SQIVND (reference sequence). This CDR3 is CASRDRRSGNTIYF. CDR3 DNA sequence: TGTGCCAGTAGGGACAGGAGGTCTGGAAACACCATATATTTT. The full variable domain, in which reference TRBV19 and TRBJ1-3 provide the parts outside the CDR3, is DGGITQSPKYLFRKEGQNVTLSCEQNLNHDAMYWYRQDPGQGLRLIYYSQIVNDFQKGDIAEGYSVSREKKESFPLTVTSAQKNPTAFYLCASRDRRSGNTIYFGEGSWLTVV.

This clone was found once. J is TRBJ2-1 and V is TRBV5-3; maybe TRBD2 (6 bases). TRBV5-3 is an open reading frame whose function is uncertain. Deletions cut 0 bases from V and 14 bases from J, with 15 bases between. This CDR3 has 13 residues. For the CDR3, the DNA is TGTGCCAGAAGCTTGGGGGTAGCGGCTGGGGAGTTCTTC. It is translated as CARSLGVAAGEFF.

The gene calls are TRBV9 and TRBJ2-5; 14 bases match TRBD2. This CDR3 comprises 17 residues. The junction had 9 bases not matched to a gene; V was cut back by 3 bases and J by 5 bases. Germline values: CDR1 SGDLS, CDR2 YYNGEE. CDR3 protein: CASSGGLAGGERETQYF. The CDR3 DNA reads as TGTGCCAGCAGCGGCGGACTAGCGGGGGGCGAAAGGGAGACCCAGTACTTC.